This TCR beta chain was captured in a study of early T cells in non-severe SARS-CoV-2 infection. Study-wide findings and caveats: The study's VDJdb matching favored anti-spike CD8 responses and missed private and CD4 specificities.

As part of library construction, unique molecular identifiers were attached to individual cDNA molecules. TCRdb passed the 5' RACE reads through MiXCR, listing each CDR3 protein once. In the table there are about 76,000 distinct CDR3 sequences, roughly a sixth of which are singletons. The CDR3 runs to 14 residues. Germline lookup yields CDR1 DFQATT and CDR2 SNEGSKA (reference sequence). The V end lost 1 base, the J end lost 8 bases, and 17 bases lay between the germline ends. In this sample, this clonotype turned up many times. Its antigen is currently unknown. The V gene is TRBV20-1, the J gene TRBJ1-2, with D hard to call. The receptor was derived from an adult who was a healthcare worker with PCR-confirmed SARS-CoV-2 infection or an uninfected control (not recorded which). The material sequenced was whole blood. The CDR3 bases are TGCAGTGCTAGAGCTCTCTACGGAACTCGGGGCTACACCTTC. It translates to CSARALYGTRGYTF.